This T cell receptor (beta chain) was recorded in a study of shared clonotypes between healthy human individuals. The CDR3 is 12 amino acids. Trimming cost V 1 base and J 12 bases, with 10 bases left between them. Germline V gives CDR1 SNHLY, CDR2 FYNNEI. The method was immunoSEQ multiplex PCR; TCRdb's version includes in-frame clones alone and lacks a portion of them. This table holds under 2,500,000 clones, almost 96% found once. The sequencing input was naive CD4+ T cells sorted from blood. Subset given: CD45RA+ positively selected. The genes are TRBV2 and TRBJ2-1; D is possibly TRBD2 (6 bases). The sequence derives from a man between 18 and 35 years old in good health. CDR3 amino acids: CASSEGGGGQFF. The CDR3 DNA follows: TGTGCCAGCAGTGAAGGGGGAGGTGGGCAGTTCTTC.